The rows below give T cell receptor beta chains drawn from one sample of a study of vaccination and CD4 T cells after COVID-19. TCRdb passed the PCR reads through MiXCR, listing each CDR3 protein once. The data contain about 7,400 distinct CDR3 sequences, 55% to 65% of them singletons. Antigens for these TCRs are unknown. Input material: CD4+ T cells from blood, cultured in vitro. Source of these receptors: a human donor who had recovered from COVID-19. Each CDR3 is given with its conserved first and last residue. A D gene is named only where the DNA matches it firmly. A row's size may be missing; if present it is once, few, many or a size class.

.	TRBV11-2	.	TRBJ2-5	TGTGCCAGCAGCTTTAGTGAGACCCAGTACTTC	CASSFSETQYF
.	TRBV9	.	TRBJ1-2	TGTGCCAGCAGCGTAGGAGGGACGGAAGGAGGCTACACCTTC	CASSVGGTEGGYTF
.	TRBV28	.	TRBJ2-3	TGTGCCAGCAGTTATATAGACACGCAGTATTTT	CASSYIDTQYF
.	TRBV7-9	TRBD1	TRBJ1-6	TGTGCCAGCAGCATAAGGACAGGGTTTCATTCACCCCTCCACTTT	CASSIRTGFHSPLHF
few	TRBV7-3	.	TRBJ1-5	TGTGCCAGCAGCTTAAGTTACAATCAGCCCCAGCATTTT	CASSLSYNQPQHF
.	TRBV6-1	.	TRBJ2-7	TGTGCCAGCAAGGGACGGGGGAGTGGCCGATACTACGAGCAGTACTTC	CASKGRGSGRYYEQYF
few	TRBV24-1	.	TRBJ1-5	TGTGCCACCGGAGGGGGTAGGCAGCCCCAGCATTTT	CATGGGRQPQHF
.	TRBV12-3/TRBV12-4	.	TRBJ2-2	TGTGCCAGCAGTTTATTAGGGGCCGGGGAGCTGTTTTTT	CASSLLGAGELFF
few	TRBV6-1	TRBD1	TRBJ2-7	TGTGCCAGCAGCACAACATCGGGACAGTCATTC	CASSTTSGQSF
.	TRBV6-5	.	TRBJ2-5	TGTGCCAGCAGTTACTACGCGACAGGAGGTCAGGAGACCCAGTACTTC	CASSYYATGGQETQYF
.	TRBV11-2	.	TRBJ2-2	TGTGCCAGCAGCTTAGGAGGTGTAAGGGTTGCCGGGGAGCTGTTTTTT	CASSLGGVRVAGELFF
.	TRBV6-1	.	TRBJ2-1	TGTGCCAGCAGGATGGGACTGCTGGTGAATGAGCAGTTCTTC	CASRMGLLVNEQFF
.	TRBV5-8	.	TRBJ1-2	TGTGCCAGCATGCGGTACTATGGCTACACCTTC	CASMRYYGYTF
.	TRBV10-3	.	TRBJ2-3	TGTGCCATCAGTGAGGACAGAGATACGCAGTATTTT	CAISEDRDTQYF
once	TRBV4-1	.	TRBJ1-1	TGCGCCAGCAGCCAAGGACTGGCCCGACAGATAAACACTGAAGCTTTCTTT	CASSQGLARQINTEAFF
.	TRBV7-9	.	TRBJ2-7	TGTGCCAGCAGCGTACAGGGCCGCGAGCAGTACTTC	CASSVQGREQYF
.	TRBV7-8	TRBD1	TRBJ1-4	TGTGCCAGCAGCTCTGGGACAGCAACTAATGAAAAACTGTTTTTT	CASSSGTATNEKLFF
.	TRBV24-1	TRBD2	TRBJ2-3	TGTGCCACCAGTCCCAGCGGGGACGCGTCAGATACGCAGTATTTT	CATSPSGDASDTQYF
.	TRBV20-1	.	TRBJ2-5	TGCAGTGCTAGTGCCCAGGGTTTTGGGGAGACCCAGTACTTC	CSASAQGFGETQYF
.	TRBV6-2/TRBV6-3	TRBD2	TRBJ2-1	TGTGCCAGCAGTTACTCATGGGGACTAGCGGGAGACAATGAGCAGTTCTTC	CASSYSWGLAGDNEQFF
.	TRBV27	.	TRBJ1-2	TGTGCCAGCAGAGCCGGGGCCTACTATGGCTACACCTTC	CASRAGAYYGYTF
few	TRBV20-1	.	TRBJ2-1	TGCAGTGCTAGCGGGATTAGCGGACTGTCCTACAATGAGCAGTTCTTC	CSASGISGLSYNEQFF
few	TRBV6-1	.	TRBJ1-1	TGTGCCAGCCAGACCCATGGGAACACTGAAGCTTTCTTT	CASQTHGNTEAFF
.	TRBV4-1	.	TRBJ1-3	TGCGCCAGCAGAAACGTTGGGGTCTCTGGAAACACCATATATTTT	CASRNVGVSGNTIYF
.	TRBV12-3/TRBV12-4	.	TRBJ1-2	TGTGCCAGCAGTACCTCGGGGCTCGTCTATGGCTACACCTTC	CASSTSGLVYGYTF
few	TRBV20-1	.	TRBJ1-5	TGCAGTGCTAGACCTTCGGGGGACCAAAATCAGCCCCAGCATTTT	CSARPSGDQNQPQHF
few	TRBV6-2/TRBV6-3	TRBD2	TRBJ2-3	TGTGCCAGCAGATCAACTAGCGGGGGGGAGTATTTT	CASRSTSGGEYF
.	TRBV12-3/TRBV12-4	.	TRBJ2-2	TGTGCCAGCAGTTTAAGTCTTAGGGGCGGGGAGCTGTTTTTT	CASSLSLRGGELFF
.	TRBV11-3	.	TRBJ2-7	TGTGCCAGCAGCTTAGATGGCGGGGCGTCCTCCTACGAGCAGTACTTC	CASSLDGGASSYEQYF
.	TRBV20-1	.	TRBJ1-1	TGCAGTGCTAGAGCCACCAGGGGCCCCAACACTGAAGCTTTCTTT	CSARATRGPNTEAFF
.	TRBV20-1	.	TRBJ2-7	TGCAGTGCTTGGATATCCCTACGTAGTAACTACGAGCAGTACTTC	CSAWISLRSNYEQYF
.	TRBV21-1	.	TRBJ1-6	TGTGCCAGCAAAGATTCACCCCTCCACTTT	CASKDSPLHF
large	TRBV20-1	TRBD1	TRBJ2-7	TGCAGTGCTAGAGAGGGGACAGGGGGATACGAGCAGTACTTC	CSAREGTGGYEQYF
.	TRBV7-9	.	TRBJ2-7	TGTGCCAGCAGCTCATTACCAGGCCCCTACGAGCAGTACTTC	CASSSLPGPYEQYF
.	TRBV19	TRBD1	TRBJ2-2	TGTGCCAGTAGTGCAACGACAGGGGTAGTGGCCTCCGGGGAGCTGTTTTTT	CASSATTGVVASGELFF
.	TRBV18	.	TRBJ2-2	TGTGCCAGCTCACCAGGGGCCGGGGAGCTGTTTTTT	CASSPGAGELFF
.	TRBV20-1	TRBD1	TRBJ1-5	TGCAGTGCTCCTACAGGGGGTCCTGGCAATCAGCCCCAGCATTTT	CSAPTGGPGNQPQHF
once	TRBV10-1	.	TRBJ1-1	TGCGCCAGCAGTGATGGCAGTTTTATGAACACTGAAGCTTTCTTT	CASSDGSFMNTEAFF
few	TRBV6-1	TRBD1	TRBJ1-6	TGTGCCAGCAGTGAATTAGCGGCAGGACAGGATAATTCACCCCTCCACTTT	CASSELAAGQDNSPLHF
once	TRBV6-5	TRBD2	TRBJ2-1	TGTGCCAGCAGTTACCCCACGGGGAGCGGGAGGGGGAGGAATGAGCAGTTCTTC	CASSYPTGSGRGRNEQFF
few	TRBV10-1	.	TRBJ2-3	TGCGCCAGCAGTGATGGCGGATCAACAGATACGCAGTATTTT	CASSDGGSTDTQYF
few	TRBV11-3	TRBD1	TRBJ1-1	TGTGCCAGCAGCTTAGGACAGGGGGCCTCGAACACTGAAGCTTTCTTT	CASSLGQGASNTEAFF
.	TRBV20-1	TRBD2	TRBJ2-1	TGCAGTGCTCTTATATTTAGCGGGAGGGAGCAGTTCTTC	CSALIFSGREQFF
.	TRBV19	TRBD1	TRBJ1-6	TGTGCCAGTAGTTACTCCGGGACAGGGATTTTCTCCCTCCACTTT	CASSYSGTGIFSLHF
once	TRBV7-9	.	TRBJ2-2	TGTGCCTTGCGGAGAGGGCCCGGGGGGAACACCGGGGAGCTGTTTTTT	CALRRGPGGNTGELFF
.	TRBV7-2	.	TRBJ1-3	TGTGCCAGCAGCTCCTCCGGGGAGGGCAACACCATATATTTT	CASSSSGEGNTIYF
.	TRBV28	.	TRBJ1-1	TGTGCCACTTCAATAGGCAGCAACACTGAAGCTTTCTTT	CATSIGSNTEAFF
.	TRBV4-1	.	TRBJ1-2	TGCGCCAGCAGCCAAGTGGGGGGGACAAGGATACCATATGGCTACACCTTC	CASSQVGGTRIPYGYTF
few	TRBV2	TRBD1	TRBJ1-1	TGTGCCAGCAGTGAAGGGACAGGGGGCAACACTGAAGCTTTCTTT	CASSEGTGGNTEAFF
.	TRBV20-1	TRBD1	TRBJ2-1	TGCAGTGCTAGGGGGACAGGGTCGGTCTACAATGAGCAGTTCTTC	CSARGTGSVYNEQFF
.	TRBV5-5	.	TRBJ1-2	TGTGCCAGCAGCTTAATTGGGACGGGAAGGGGCTACACCTTC	CASSLIGTGRGYTF
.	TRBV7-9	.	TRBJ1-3	TGTGCCCTCTCGGGATTCTCTGGAAACACCATATATTTT	CALSGFSGNTIYF
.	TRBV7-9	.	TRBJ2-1	TGTGCCAGCAGCTACTATTCCCAATTCCTTTACAATGAGCAGTTCTTC	CASSYYSQFLYNEQFF
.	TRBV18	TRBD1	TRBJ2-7	TGTGCCAGCTCACCAGGACAGGGCGACGAGCAGTACTTC	CASSPGQGDEQYF
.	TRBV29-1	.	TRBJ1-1	TGCAGCGTTCTTGCCCTGAACACTGAAGCTTTCTTT	CSVLALNTEAFF
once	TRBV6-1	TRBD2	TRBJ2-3	TGTGCCAGCAGACCCGGGGGTGGGGGGGTCGATACGCAGTATTTT	CASRPGGGGVDTQYF
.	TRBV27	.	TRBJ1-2	TGTGCCAGCAGTTTAAGGACACCGCGGGACCCTTCCGTAAGCTACACCTTC	CASSLRTPRDPSVSYTF
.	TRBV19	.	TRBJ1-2	TGTGCCAGTAGTATATTATGGAAGGCGAAAAACTATGGCTACACCTTC	CASSILWKAKNYGYTF
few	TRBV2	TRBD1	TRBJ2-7	TGTGCCAGCAAACCCTGGGACAGTTCCTACGAGCAGTACTTC	CASKPWDSSYEQYF